This T cell receptor beta chain came from a study of long-term antiretroviral therapy in people with HIV. With V trimmed by 4 bases and J by 4 bases, 6 bases remained unmatched. The CDR3 runs to 16 residues. Germline CDR1 reads SGHVS; CDR2 reads FQNEAQ. Researchers report immunoSEQ v3.0 was run at survey level. Using immunoSEQ multiplex PCR, the repertoire was profiled, and TCRdb retains in-frame clones only, with some absent. The sample contains about 39,000 clones, 85% of which appear only once. The chain links TRBV7-8 to TRBJ2-3, with 12 bases matching TRBD2. The material was unsorted PBMCs, obtained 3.1 years after starting antiretroviral therapy. The clonotype comes from a woman aged 45-59 years with HIV. CDR3 amino acids: CASSSRLAGDADTQYF. The CDR3 coding sequence is TGTGCCAGCAGCTCCCGACTAGCGGGGGATGCAGATACGCAGTATTTT.